These 4 T cell receptor beta chains share one sample of origin, sequenced in a study of beta chain features in type 1 diabetes (dated by TCRdb to the late 2010s). The study at large found these results: In all four CD4+ subsets, TCRB CDR3 length was moderately but significantly shorter in type 1 diabetes patients.

The library was generated by the immunoSEQ multiplex PCR assay. The entire isolated RNA was reverse transcribed using the High Capacity cDNA Reverse Transcription Kit, and thus expressed TCRB transcripts were sequenced. Drawn from immuneACCESS, this table holds only the in-frame rearrangements with V and J called that TCRdb kept. Clones are partly lost; checked studies trace under half to an unresolved V gene and leave the rest unexplained. This sample comprises 20,000 to 30,000 clones, around 68% of them detected only once. Together, the top ten hold less than 5.5% of the sample. For these receptors, no antigen is known. Sequencing was done on a sample of Tregs from blood. The cell subset or site label for this specimen denotes: regulatory CD4+ T cells. Source of these receptors: a man aged 18 to 35 with type 1 diabetes.

V usage is TRBV13 and J usage is TRBJ2-2, with 7 bases matching TRBD1. The CDR3 extends over 20 amino acids. Germline CDR1 is PRHDT and CDR2 is FYEKMQ (reference sequence). V lost 0 bases to trimming and J lost 5 bases; unmatched junction nucleotides: 18. The chain's CDR3 is CASSLGLPGQRSRWTGELFF. The DNA for the CDR3 is TGTGCCAGCAGCTTAGGACTGCCGGGACAGAGATCTCGTTGGACCGGGGAGCTGTTTTTT.

The chain is built from TRBV28 and TRBJ2-3; D gene ambiguous. The CDR3 consists of 12 residues. The V gene lost 5 bases and the J gene lost 2 bases, with 5 bases spanning the gap. CDR1 and CDR2 from the germline V gene are MDHEN and SYDVKM. CDR3 residues: CASSADTDTQYF. The CDR3 DNA follows: TGTGCCAGCAGTGCGGACACAGATACGCAGTATTTT.

The chain has TRBV2 and TRBJ2-3; TRBD1 is a possible D gene (5 bases). Trimming took 3 bases from V and 6 from J, leaving 13 bases between them. Germline assignment: CDR1 SNHLY and CDR2 FYNNEI. This CDR3 is built from 14 residues. This CDR3 reads CASSERRGMDTQYF. The DNA of the CDR3 is TGTGCCAGCAGTGAGCGTAGGGGTATGGATACGCAGTATTTT.

This clone is labeled large. The CDR3 sequence: CASSQNAGLAGADGELFF. CDR3 DNA sequence: TGCGCCAGCAGCCAGAACGCTGGGCTAGCGGGAGCGGACGGGGAGCTGTTTTTT. The chain carries TRBV23-1 and TRBJ2-2; 10 bases are a match to TRBD2. TRBV23-1 is assigned to the ORF class and has an uncertain function. There are 18 residues in the CDR3. Unmatched junction bases numbered 17, after V lost 6 bases and J lost 7 bases.